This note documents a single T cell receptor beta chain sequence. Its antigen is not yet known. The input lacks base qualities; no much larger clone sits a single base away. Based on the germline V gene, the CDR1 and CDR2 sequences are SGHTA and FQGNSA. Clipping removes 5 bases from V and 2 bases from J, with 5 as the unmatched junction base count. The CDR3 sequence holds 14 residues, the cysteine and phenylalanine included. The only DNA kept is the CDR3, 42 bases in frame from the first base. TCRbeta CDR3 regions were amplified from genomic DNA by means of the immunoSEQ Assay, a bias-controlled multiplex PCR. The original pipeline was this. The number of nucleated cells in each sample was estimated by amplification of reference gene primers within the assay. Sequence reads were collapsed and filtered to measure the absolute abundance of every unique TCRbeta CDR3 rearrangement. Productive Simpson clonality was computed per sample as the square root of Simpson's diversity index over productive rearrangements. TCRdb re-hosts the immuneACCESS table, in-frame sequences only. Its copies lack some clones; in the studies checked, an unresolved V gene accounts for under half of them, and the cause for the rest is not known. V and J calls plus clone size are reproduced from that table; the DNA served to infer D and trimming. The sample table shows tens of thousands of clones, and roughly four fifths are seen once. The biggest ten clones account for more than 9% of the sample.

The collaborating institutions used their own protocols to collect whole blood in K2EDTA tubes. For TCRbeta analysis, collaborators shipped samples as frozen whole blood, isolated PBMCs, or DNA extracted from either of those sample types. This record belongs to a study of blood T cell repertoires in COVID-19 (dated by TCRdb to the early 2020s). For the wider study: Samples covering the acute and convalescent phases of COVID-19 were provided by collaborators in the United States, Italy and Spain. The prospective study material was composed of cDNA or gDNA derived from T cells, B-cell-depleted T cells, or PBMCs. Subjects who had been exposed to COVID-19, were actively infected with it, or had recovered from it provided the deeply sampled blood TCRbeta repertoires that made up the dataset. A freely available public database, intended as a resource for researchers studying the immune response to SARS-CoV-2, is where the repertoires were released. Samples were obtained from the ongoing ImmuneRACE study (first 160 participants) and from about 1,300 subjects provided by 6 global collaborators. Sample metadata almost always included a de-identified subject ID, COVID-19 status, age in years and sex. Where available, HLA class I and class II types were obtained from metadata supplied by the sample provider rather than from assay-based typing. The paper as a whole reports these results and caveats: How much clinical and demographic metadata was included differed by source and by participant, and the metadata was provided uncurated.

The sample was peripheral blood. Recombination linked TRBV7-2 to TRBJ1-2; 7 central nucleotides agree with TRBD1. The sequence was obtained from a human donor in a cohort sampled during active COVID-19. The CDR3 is CASSLGQANYGYTF. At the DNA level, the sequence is TGTGCCAGCAGCCTCGGACAGGCGAACTATGGCTACACCTTC.